Below are 9 T cell receptor beta chains sequenced from a single sample in a study of blood T cell repertoires in COVID-19. Libraries were prepared by immunoSEQ multiplex PCR; TCRdb keeps only in-frame clonotypes and omits some of them. The sample lists 30,000 to 35,000 clones; about 87% were seen once. The sequenced material came from peripheral blood. The receptors shown here come from a human donor in a cohort sampled during active COVID-19.

The chain carries TRBV24-1 and TRBJ1-2; 7 bases fit TRBD1. The germline V gene encodes CDR1 KGHDR and CDR2 SFDVKD. The CDR3 covers 15 residues. The J segment lost 8 bases and the V segment lost 4 bases, leaving 12 bases of the junction unmatched. The DNA of the CDR3 is TGTGCCACCAGTGAACCGGACAGGACTTTTGGCGGCTACACCTTC. Protein product: CATSEPDRTFGGYTF.

Details on this clone: At one end the junction does not follow the germline gene, possibly because of a read error. This chain joins TRBV7-8 and TRBJ2-1, with TRBD1 matching 11 bases. Germline CDR1 is SGHVS and CDR2 is FQNEAQ. The CDR3 loop spans 12 amino acids. Here the CDR3 reads CASSLRTGGRIF. CDR3 DNA: TGTGCCAGCAGCCTACGGACAGGGGGCAGGATCTTC.

V gene TRBV24-1 combines with J gene TRBJ2-3, with 12 nucleotides matching TRBD2. V trimming: 4 bases; J trimming: 3 bases; junction bases outside the gene matches: 7. CDR3 length: 17 amino acids. CDR1 is KGHDR and CDR2 is SFDVKD in the germline V gene. In DNA, the CDR3 is TGTGCCACCAGTGACAGTAAACTAGCGGGGGGAACAGATACGCAGTATTTT. Translation: CATSDSKLAGGTDTQYF.

This rearrangement joins TRBV28 to TRBJ1-1; D is possibly TRBD1 (5 bases). The CDR3 covers 12 residues. Trimming removed 6 bases from V and 7 bases from J, with 12 bases in between. CDR1 MDHEN and CDR2 SYDVKM come from the germline V gene. The CDR3 DNA reads as TGTGCCAGCAGAAACCAGGGATATGAAGCTTTCTTT. Its translation is CASRNQGYEAFF.

This chain links TRBV6-5 with TRBJ1-5; D gene uncertain. Germline lookup yields CDR1 MNHEY and CDR2 SVGAGI. This CDR3 spans 14 amino acids. The V end lost 6 bases, the J end lost 2 bases, and 11 bases lay between the germline ends. The DNA for the CDR3 is TGTGCCAGCAGGGGAGGTTTTGGCAATCAGCCCCAGCATTTT. It codes for CASRGGFGNQPQHF.

V and J are TRBV6-2 or TRBV6-3 and TRBJ2-5, with 8 bases aligning to TRBD2. Germline CDR1 reads MNHEY; CDR2 reads SVGEGT. The CDR3 is 14 amino acids. The ends lost 5 bases at V and 2 bases at J; junction bases unmatched: 4. In DNA form, the CDR3 reads TGTGCCAGCAGTCCCGGGGGGGTACAAGAGACCCAGTACTTC. Amino acids: CASSPGGVQETQYF.

A single count supports this clone. J is TRBJ1-2 and V is TRBV10-3, with unresolved D. V was pared by 3 bases and J by 2 bases, with 4 bases between. Germline V gene lookup returns CDR1 ENHRY and CDR2 SYGVKD. This CDR3 is built from 12 residues. The CDR3 is CAISEQNYGYTF. In DNA, the CDR3 is TGTGCCATCAGTGAACAGAACTATGGCTACACCTTC.

This CDR3 is CASSLLNRGADTQYF. DNA of the CDR3: TGTGCCAGCTCACTCTTAAACAGGGGGGCAGATACGCAGTATTTT. The V call is TRBV18, the J call TRBJ2-3; 8 bases fit TRBD1. The germline gives CDR1 KGHSH, CDR2 LQKENI. This CDR3 is built from 15 residues. Germline trimming cut 4 bases from V and 4 bases from J; bases unmatched to any gene: 7.

This chain links TRBV5-1 with TRBJ2-2; D is unclear. Germline V CDR1 and CDR2: SGHRS, YFSETQ. V dropped 4 bases and J dropped 3 bases, with 10 bases sitting between them. The CDR3 covers 14 residues. CDR3 in amino acids: CASSPTPDTGELFF. As DNA, the CDR3 is TGCGCCAGCAGCCCGACACCGGACACCGGGGAGCTGTTTTTT.